These T cell receptor beta chains were read from a single sample in a study of blood T cell repertoires in COVID-19. Using immunoSEQ multiplex PCR, the repertoire was profiled, and TCRdb retains in-frame clones only, with some absent. The sample has over 200,000 clones, 89% seen once. Sequencing input: peripheral blood. These receptors all stem from a man aged 60 to 69 who had recovered from COVID-19. Both conserved end residues are part of each CDR3. The D gene is left open where the match is weak. Not every row has a clone size; where given, it reads once, few, many or a size class.

>TRBJ1-5|NA|TRBV19|TRBD1
TGTGCCAGTAGTACGGGACAGGTCCCTGGTCAGCCCCAGCATTTT
CASSTGQVPGQPQHF
>TRBJ2-1|NA|TRBV7-2|TRBD2
TGTGCCAGCAGCTTAGATTCTACAGCGGGGGGCCGGGGTGAGCAGTTCTTC
CASSLDSTAGGRGEQFF
>TRBJ2-5|NA|TRBV2|TRBD1
TGTGCCAGCACCAGGGACAGGGGTCGAGAGACCCAGTACTTC
CASTRDRGRETQYF
>TRBJ2-7|NA|TRBV7-2|NA
TGTGCCAGCAGTTTACAGGAAGCCTACGAGCAGTACTTC
CASSLQEAYEQYF
>TRBJ1-2|NA|TRBV6-5|TRBD1
TGTGCCAGCAGTTACGGACAGGGAAGGGGCTACACCTTC
CASSYGQGRGYTF
>TRBJ1-2|NA|TRBV28|NA
TGTGCCAGCAAGGAAGGGGGGGGCAGCTCGGCCCTCCTCTATGGCTACACCTTC
CASKEGGGSSALLYGYTF
>TRBJ1-2|NA|TRBV4-1|NA
TGCGCCAGCAGCCAGAGGGGAGGGGAAGGCTACACCTTC
CASSQRGGEGYTF
>TRBJ2-2|once|TRBV19|NA
TGTGCCAGTAGTAAGGGCCAACGTCGGGGAGAGCTGTTTTTT
CASSKGQRRGELFF
>TRBJ1-5|few|TRBV19|NA
TGTGCCAGTAAGGTCAGGGGTGGCCAGCCCCAGCATTTT
CASKVRGGQPQHF
>TRBJ2-2|medium-sized|TRBV5-1|TRBD2
TGCGCCAGCAGCTTGGAACTAGCGGGGACCACCGGGGAGCTGTTTTTT
CASSLELAGTTGELFF
>TRBJ2-2|NA|TRBV6-6|TRBD2
TGTGCCAGCACGCAGCGGGGAAGGAACACCGGGGAGCTGTTTTTT
CASTQRGRNTGELFF
>TRBJ2-7|many|TRBV27|NA
TGTGCCAGCAGACCCCGACGGAGCTCCTACGAGCAGTACTTC
CASRPRRSSYEQYF
>TRBJ1-2|NA|TRBV28|NA
TGTGCCAGCAGGCCACAGGGCCTCTTGGACTATGGCTACACCTTC
CASRPQGLLDYGYTF
>TRBJ2-3|NA|TRBV18|TRBD2
TGTGCCAGCTCACCTCTAGCGGGGGGGCCTGATACGCAGTATTTT
CASSPLAGGPDTQYF
>TRBJ2-1|NA|TRBV5-4|TRBD1
TGTGCCAGCAGCTTGCTGACAGGGGGCAATGAGCAGTTCTTC
CASSLLTGGNEQFF
>TRBJ1-1|NA|TRBV5-4|NA
TGTGCCAGCAGCAACGGAGGGAACACTGAAGCTTTCTTT
CASSNGGNTEAFF
>TRBJ2-4|NA|TRBV5-7|TRBD2
TGTGCCAGCAGCGTTTCCGGGGGAGGGTGCTTC
CASSVSGGGCF
>TRBJ2-7|NA|TRBV7-2|NA
TGTGCCAGCAGCTTAGTGGGCCTGCCTTACGAGCAGTACTTC
CASSLVGLPYEQYF
>TRBJ1-2|few|TRBV9|NA
TGTGCCAGCAGCACCGTTGGGGGCGGCTACACCTTC
CASSTVGGGYTF
>TRBJ1-1|NA|TRBV6-1|NA
TGTGCCAGCAGTGAAAGGGCGAGTGTGGGGGCCTCGGAAGCTTTCTTT
CASSERASVGASEAFF
>TRBJ2-2|NA|TRBV5-1|TRBD2
TGCGCCAGCAGCTTGGGTAGTAGCGGGAACGGGGAGCTGTTTTTT
CASSLGSSGNGELFF
>TRBJ2-7|NA|TRBV29-1|NA
TGCAGCGTTGAAGGCGGGTTGGGAAATTACGAGCAGTACTTC
CSVEGGLGNYEQYF
>TRBJ2-5|NA|TRBV3-1/TRBV3-2|TRBD1
TGTGCCAGCAGCCAAGGGGGACAGGGGCGGAAGACCCAGTACTTC
CASSQGGQGRKTQYF
>TRBJ2-7|NA|TRBV28|NA
TGTGCCAGCAGGCGACTCACAGGGCTCTCCTACGAGCAGTACTTC
CASRRLTGLSYEQYF
>TRBJ2-7|NA|TRBV5-1|NA
TGCGCCAGCAAGAGGGGGGGGGAGGGGGGCTACGAGCAGTACTTC
CASKRGGEGGYEQYF
>TRBJ2-5|NA|TRBV4-1|TRBD2
TGCGCCAGCAGCAGGACTAGCGGGGGGGTCCAAGAGACCCAGTACTTC
CASSRTSGGVQETQYF
>TRBJ1-6|NA|TRBV3-1/TRBV3-2|TRBD1
TGTGCCAGCAGCGTTTCCGACAGGGCTCGCTCACCCCTCCACTTT
CASSVSDRARSPLHF
>TRBJ2-3|NA|TRBV5-5|NA
TGTGCCAGCAGCCCACAGGGAGCAGATACGCAGTATTTT
CASSPQGADTQYF
>TRBJ2-7|NA|TRBV20-1|NA
TGCAGTGCTAGCCCATCCTACGAGCAGTACTTC
CSASPSYEQYF
>TRBJ2-5|NA|TRBV5-6|NA
TGTGCCAGCAGTTTCGCGAGGGGGGGTTTCCAAGAGACCCAGTACTTC
CASSFARGGFQETQYF
>TRBJ2-7|few|TRBV15|TRBD2
TGTGCTGGGGAGGGGTCCTACGAGCAGTACTTC
CAGEGSYEQYF
>TRBJ2-2|NA|TRBV5-5|TRBD2
TGTGCCAGCAGCTTGGCCCCCGCTAGCGGGGGGATATTCACCGGGGAGCTGTTTTTT
CASSLAPASGGIFTGELFF
>TRBJ2-3|NA|TRBV7-9|NA
TGTGCCAGCAGCTTTGTCGGGGATACGCAGTATTTT
CASSFVGDTQYF
>TRBJ1-6|NA|TRBV28|NA
TGTGCCAGCAGTTCCGACATTTCCTATTCACCCCTCCACTTT
CASSSDISYSPLHF
>TRBJ1-3|once|TRBV5-5|TRBD1
TGTGCCAGCAGCTCTCCCGGACAGGGTGAAAGGAACACCATATATTTT
CASSSPGQGERNTIYF
>TRBJ1-4|few|TRBV19|TRBD1
TGTGCCAGTAGTACGGGACAGGGTATGAAACTGTTTTTT
CASSTGQGMKLFF
>TRBJ2-7|once|TRBV18|TRBD1
TGTGCCAGCTCACGGGACAGTTCCTACGAGCAGTACTTC
CASSRDSSYEQYF
>TRBJ2-3|NA|TRBV7-2|TRBD1
TGTGCCAGCAGCTCAGGACAGGGAGATACGCAGTATTTT
CASSSGQGDTQYF
>TRBJ2-7|NA|TRBV7-2|TRBD1
TGTGCCAGCAGCTTTGGACAGGGCCCCTACGAGCAGTACTTC
CASSFGQGPYEQYF
>TRBJ2-2|NA|TRBV18|TRBD1
TGTGCCAGCGGAGGGACAGGGGACGGGGAGCTGTTTTTT
CASGGTGDGELFF
>TRBJ1-6|NA|TRBV7-8|NA
TGTGCCAGCAGCTTAGGGAGAGCGGGGATTAAGAATTCACCCCTCCACTTT
CASSLGRAGIKNSPLHF
>TRBJ1-1|NA|TRBV18|NA
TGTGCCAGCTTCGAACGGGAGGGCCTTACTGAAGCTTTCTTT
CASFEREGLTEAFF
>TRBJ2-3|NA|TRBV18|TRBD1
TGTGCCGTCGGCAGGGGGCTCACAGATACGCAGTATTTT
CAVGRGLTDTQYF
>TRBJ2-3|NA|TRBV9|TRBD1
TGTGCCAGCAGCCCCCGGACAGGGGGCCGAGATACGCAGTATTTT
CASSPRTGGRDTQYF
>TRBJ1-5|NA|TRBV6-5|NA
TGTGCCAGCAGGCGTGATGGGGCACAGCCCCAGCATTTT
CASRRDGAQPQHF
>TRBJ2-6|NA|TRBV19|NA
TGTGCCAGTAGTAAAGGACAGCGAGACTCTGGGGCCAACGTCCTGACTTTC
CASSKGQRDSGANVLTF
>TRBJ2-4|NA|TRBV19|TRBD2
TGTGCCAGTAAAGGGGGACTAGCGGGAGGGCCGGGAAACATTCAGTACTTC
CASKGGLAGGPGNIQYF
>TRBJ2-7|NA|TRBV9|TRBD1
TGTGCCAGCAGCCCCCGGGACAGGGGCCCCTACGAGCAGTACTTC
CASSPRDRGPYEQYF
>TRBJ2-3|NA|TRBV2|NA
TGTGCCAGCAGCGCAGGGGGCACAGATACGCAGTATTTT
CASSAGGTDTQYF
>TRBJ2-7|NA|TRBV7-2|TRBD1
TGTGCCAGCAGCTTAGACAGGGGATCCTACGAGCAGTACTTC
CASSLDRGSYEQYF